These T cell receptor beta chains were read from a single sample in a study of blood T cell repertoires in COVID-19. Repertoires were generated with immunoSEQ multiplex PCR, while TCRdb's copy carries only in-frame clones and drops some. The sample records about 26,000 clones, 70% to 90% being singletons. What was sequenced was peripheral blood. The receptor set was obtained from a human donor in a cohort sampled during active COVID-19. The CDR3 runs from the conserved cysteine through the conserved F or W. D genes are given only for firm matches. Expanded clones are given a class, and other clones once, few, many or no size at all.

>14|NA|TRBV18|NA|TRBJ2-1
CASSPGSSYNEQFF
TGTGCCAGCTCACCAGGGAGCTCCTACAATGAGCAGTTCTTC
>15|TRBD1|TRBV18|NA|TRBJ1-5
CASSRTGDRNQPQHF
TGTGCCAGCTCAAGAACAGGGGATCGCAATCAGCCCCAGCATTTT
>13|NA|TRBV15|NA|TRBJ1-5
CATSRPGAVPQHF
TGTGCCACCAGCAGACCAGGGGCGGTGCCCCAGCATTTT
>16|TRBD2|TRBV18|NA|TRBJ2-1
CASSPLLAGGVNEQFF
TGTGCCAGCTCACCGCTACTAGCGGGAGGAGTCAATGAGCAGTTCTTC
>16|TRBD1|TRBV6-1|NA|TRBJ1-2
CASSEADRVTNYGYTF
TGTGCCAGCAGTGAAGCGGACAGGGTTACAAACTATGGCTACACCTTC
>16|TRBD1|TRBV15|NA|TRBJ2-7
CATSRDLPTPGGEQYF
TGTGCCACCAGCAGAGATCTCCCCACCCCAGGGGGCGAGCAGTACTTC
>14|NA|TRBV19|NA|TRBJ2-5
CASSPGTRQETQYF
TGTGCCAGTAGTCCGGGGACAAGGCAAGAGACCCAGTACTTC
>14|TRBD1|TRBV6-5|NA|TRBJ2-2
CASLGTGISGELFF
TGTGCCAGCTTAGGGACAGGGATTTCCGGGGAGCTGTTTTTT
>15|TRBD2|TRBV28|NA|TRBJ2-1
CASSYGGEGSDEQFF
TGTGCCAGCAGCTACGGGGGGGAGGGCAGTGATGAGCAGTTCTTC
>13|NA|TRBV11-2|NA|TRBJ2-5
CASSLGGRETQYF
TGTGCCAGCAGCTTAGGAGGGAGAGAGACCCAGTACTTC
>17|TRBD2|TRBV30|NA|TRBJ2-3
CAWSDGKAGGYTDTQYF
TGTGCCTGGAGCGACGGGAAAGCGGGGGGTTACACAGATACGCAGTATTTT
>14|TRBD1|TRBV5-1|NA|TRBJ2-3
CASSQGQGTDTQYF
TGCGCCAGCAGCCAAGGACAGGGCACAGATACGCAGTATTTT
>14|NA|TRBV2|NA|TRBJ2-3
CASSKTVRTDTQYF
TGTGCCAGCAGTAAAACAGTCAGAACAGATACGCAGTATTTT
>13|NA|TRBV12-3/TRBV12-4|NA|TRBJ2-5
CASSFQGQETQYF
TGTGCCAGCAGTTTTCAGGGGCAAGAGACCCAGTACTTC
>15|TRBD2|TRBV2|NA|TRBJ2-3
CASSPPSGKVDTQYF
TGTGCCAGCAGCCCCCCTAGCGGGAAGGTAGATACGCAGTATTTT
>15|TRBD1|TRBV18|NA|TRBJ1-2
CASSPGTGGGYGYTF
TGTGCCAGCTCACCAGGGACAGGGGGCGGCTATGGCTACACCTTC
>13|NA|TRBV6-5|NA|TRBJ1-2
CASRRGINYGYTF
TGTGCCAGCAGAAGGGGAATTAACTATGGCTACACCTTC
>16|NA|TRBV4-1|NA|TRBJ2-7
CASSQGGESGINEQYF
TGCGCCAGCAGCCAAGGAGGCGAAAGCGGAATCAACGAGCAGTACTTC
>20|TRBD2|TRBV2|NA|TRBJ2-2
CASSLRSGTSGAATPGELFF
TGTGCCAGCAGTCTCAGGTCCGGGACTAGCGGGGCGGCCACCCCCGGGGAGCTGTTTTTT
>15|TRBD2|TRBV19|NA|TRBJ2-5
CATRTSGPSQETQYF
TGTGCCACCAGGACTAGCGGGCCTTCCCAAGAGACCCAGTACTTC
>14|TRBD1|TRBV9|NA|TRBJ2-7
CASSVEGAADEQYF
TGTGCCAGCAGCGTAGAGGGGGCGGCAGACGAGCAGTACTTC
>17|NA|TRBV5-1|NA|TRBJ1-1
CASSLEAPRVGDTEAFF
TGCGCCAGCAGCTTGGAGGCACCCAGGGTAGGTGACACTGAAGCTTTCTTT
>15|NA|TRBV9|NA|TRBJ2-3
CASSAGTLSTDTQYF
TGTGCCAGCAGCGCCGGGACACTAAGCACAGATACGCAGTATTTT
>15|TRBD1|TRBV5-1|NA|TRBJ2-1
CASSLNSGQQNEQFF
TGCGCCAGCAGCTTGAATTCGGGACAGCAAAATGAGCAGTTCTTC
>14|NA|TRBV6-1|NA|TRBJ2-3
CASSDQRATDTQYF
TGTGCCAGCAGTGACCAGCGGGCCACAGATACGCAGTATTTT
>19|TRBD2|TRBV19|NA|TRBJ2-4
CATQPTTSGALETKNIQYF
TGTGCCACCCAACCCACGACTAGCGGGGCCCTGGAGACCAAAAACATTCAGTACTTC
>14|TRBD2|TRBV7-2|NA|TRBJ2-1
CASSNSGGRNEQFF
TGTGCCAGCAGTAATAGCGGGGGCCGCAATGAGCAGTTCTTC
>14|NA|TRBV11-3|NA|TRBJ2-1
CASSLNAGAGEQFF
TGTGCCAGCAGCTTAAACGCGGGGGCGGGTGAGCAGTTCTTC
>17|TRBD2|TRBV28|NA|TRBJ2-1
CASSFASGGAEGNEQFF
TGTGCCAGCAGTTTTGCTAGCGGGGGGGCCGAGGGGAATGAGCAGTTCTTC
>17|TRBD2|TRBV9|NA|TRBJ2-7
CASSVTSGRASAHEQYF
TGTGCCAGCAGCGTGACTAGCGGGAGGGCCTCTGCCCACGAGCAGTACTTC
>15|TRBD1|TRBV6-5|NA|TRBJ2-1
CASTKPGTGGNEQFF
TGTGCCAGCACCAAACCTGGGACAGGGGGCAATGAGCAGTTCTTC
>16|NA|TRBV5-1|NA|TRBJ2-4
CASSLNDGVAKNIQYF
TGCGCCAGCAGCTTGAACGACGGGGTAGCCAAAAACATTCAGTACTTC
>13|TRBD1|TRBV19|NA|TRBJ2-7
CASSADRRYEQYF
TGTGCCAGTAGTGCGGACAGGCGCTACGAGCAGTACTTC
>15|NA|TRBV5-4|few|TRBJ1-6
CASRRLDSYNSPLHF
TGTGCCAGCAGGAGGCTAGACTCCTATAATTCACCCCTCCACTTT
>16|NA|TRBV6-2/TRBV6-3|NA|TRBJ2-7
CASSYSKNSYPYEQYF
TGTGCCAGCAGTTACTCGAAAAACAGCTACCCCTACGAGCAGTACTTC
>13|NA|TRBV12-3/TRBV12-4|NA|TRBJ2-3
CASQRLSTDTQYF
TGTGCCAGCCAGCGGCTCAGCACAGATACGCAGTATTTT
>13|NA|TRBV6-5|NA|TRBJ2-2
CASSYEHTGELFF
TGTGCCAGCAGTTACGAGCACACCGGGGAGCTGTTTTTT
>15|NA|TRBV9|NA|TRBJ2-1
CASSVSIGEYNEQFF
TGTGCCAGCAGCGTTTCAATCGGGGAGTACAATGAGCAGTTCTTC
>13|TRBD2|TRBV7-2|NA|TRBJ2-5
CASSFSGTETQYF
TGTGCCAGCAGTTTTAGCGGGACAGAGACCCAGTACTTC
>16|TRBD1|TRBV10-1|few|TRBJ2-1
CASSDRGKDFLGEQFF
TGCGCCAGCAGTGACAGGGGGAAGGATTTTCTCGGTGAGCAGTTCTTC
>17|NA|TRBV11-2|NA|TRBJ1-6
CASSLGWGGMSNSPLHF
TGTGCCAGCAGCTTAGGTTGGGGGGGGATGTCCAATTCACCCCTCCACTTT
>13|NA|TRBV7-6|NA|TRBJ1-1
CASSLELSTEAFF
TGTGCCAGCAGCTTAGAATTGAGCACTGAAGCTTTCTTT
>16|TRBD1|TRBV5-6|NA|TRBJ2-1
CASSSVLRQGDNEQFF
TGTGCCAGCAGCTCTGTCTTGCGACAGGGAGACAATGAGCAGTTCTTC
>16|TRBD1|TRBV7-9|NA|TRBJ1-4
CASSDPSRGRGEKLFF
TGTGCCAGCAGCGATCCTTCCAGGGGGCGAGGTGAAAAACTGTTTTTT
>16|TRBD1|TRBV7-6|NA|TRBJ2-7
CASSLAGGASGVEQYF
TGTGCCAGCAGCTTAGCAGGGGGCGCCTCTGGGGTTGAGCAGTACTTC
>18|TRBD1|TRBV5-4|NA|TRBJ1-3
CASSYGPTGTHSGNTIYF
TGTGCCAGCAGCTACGGCCCGACAGGGACCCACTCTGGAAACACCATATATTTT
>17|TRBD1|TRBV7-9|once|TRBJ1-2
CASSSHGTGGADYGYTF
TGTGCCAGCAGCTCACACGGAACAGGGGGCGCAGACTATGGCTACACCTTC
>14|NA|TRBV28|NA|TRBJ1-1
CASSLLWRSMEAFF
TGTGCCAGCAGTTTATTGTGGCGGAGCATGGAAGCTTTCTTT
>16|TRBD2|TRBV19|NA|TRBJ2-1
CASSIDRSGSYNEQFF
TGTGCCAGTAGTATAGATCGTAGCGGGAGTTACAATGAGCAGTTCTTC
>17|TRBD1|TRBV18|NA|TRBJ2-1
CASSPLRGTGTYNEQFF
TGTGCCAGCTCACCACTTAGAGGGACAGGTACATACAATGAGCAGTTCTTC
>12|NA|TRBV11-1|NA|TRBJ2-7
CASSLRSYEQYF
TGTGCCAGCAGCTTACGCTCCTACGAGCAGTACTTC
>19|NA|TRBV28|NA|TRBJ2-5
CASSLLRGATGTFQETQYF
TGTGCCAGCAGTTTACTCAGAGGAGCGACAGGGACTTTCCAAGAGACCCAGTACTTC
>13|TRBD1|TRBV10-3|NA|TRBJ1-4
CAISTGRHEKLFF
TGTGCCATCTCGACAGGGAGGCATGAAAAACTGTTTTTT
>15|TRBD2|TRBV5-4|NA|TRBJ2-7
CASSLLAGGPDEQYF
TGTGCCAGCAGCTTGTTGGCGGGAGGGCCGGACGAGCAGTACTTC
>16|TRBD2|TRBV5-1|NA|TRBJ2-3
CASSLGLAKSTDTQYF
TGCGCCAGCAGCTTGGGACTAGCAAAATCCACAGATACGCAGTATTTT